The clone carrying this TCR beta chain was seen ten or more times. This entry belongs to a study of T cells in Graves' hyperthyroidism and ophthalmopathy. Overall study: It was at initial diagnosis, before any treatment, that peripheral blood was collected.

The CDR3 has 14 residues. Germline values: CDR1 SQVTM, CDR2 ANQGSEA. The V segment lost 2 bases and the J segment 3 bases; nucleotides outside the gene matches: 2. Authors of the study amplified TCR beta CDR3 regions from RNA transcripts. An initial round of RT-PCR targeting the TCR CDR3 relied on the HTBI primer set. TCRdb fed the multiplex PCR reads into MiXCR, producing one record per CDR3 protein. The table has hundreds of thousands of distinct CDR3 sequences, around a third seen once. Exclusions: uncontrolled infection, other autoimmune disease, pregnancy, lactation. The source is a woman aged 40-49 years with Graves' hyperthyroidism. The chain has TRBV29-1 and TRBJ2-2, with 8 bases fitting TRBD1. Material: blood. The CDR3 DNA is TGCAGCGTTGAAAAACAGGGGGACACCGGGGAGCTGTTTTTT. Encoded protein: CSVEKQGDTGELFF.